These 5 T cell receptor beta chains were all obtained from the same sample, sequenced in a study of T cells in Graves' hyperthyroidism and ophthalmopathy. RNA transcripts were the template for amplifying TCR beta CDR3 regions. With the HTBI primer set, the TCR CDR3 went through a first round of RT-PCR. TCRdb used MiXCR to reprocess the multiplex PCR reads, holding one entry per CDR3 protein. This sample has hundreds of thousands of distinct CDR3 sequences; just under 20% occur once, and the top ten carry about 45%. Sequencing was carried out using blood. These receptors were obtained from a man between 40 and 49 years old with Graves' ophthalmopathy.

In this sample, this clonotype turned up a few times. This chain connects TRBV2 to TRBJ1-5; 9 bases agree with TRBD1. This CDR3 spans 14 amino acids. Per the germline V gene, CDR1 is SNHLY and CDR2 is FYNNEI. J lost 7 bases, V lost 4 bases, and 5 bases had no gene match. The CDR3 nucleotides read TGTGCCAGCAGTGGGACAGGGGAGGTCCAGCCCCAGCATTTT. Encoded protein: CASSGTGEVQPQHF.

This clonotype was detected many times. The gene calls are TRBV6-1 and TRBJ1-2; D remains ambiguous. Trimming shortened V by 6 bases and J by 4 bases, and 15 bases separated the two germline ends. The CDR3 runs 14 residues. Per germline, CDR1 MNHNS and CDR2 SASEGT. CDR3: CASSPPQPLYGYTF. In nucleotides, the CDR3 is TGTGCCAGCAGCCCTCCACAGCCACTCTATGGCTACACCTTC.

This clonotype was found many times. V is TRBV3-1 and J is TRBJ1-2; 9 bases agree with TRBD1. This CDR3 is 14 amino acids long. J lost 2 bases, V lost 5 bases, and 3 bases had no gene match. CDR1 is LGHDT, CDR2 YNNKEL, per germline (reference sequence). The CDR3: CASSTGTGNYGYTF. The DNA for the CDR3 is TGTGCCAGCAGCACAGGGACAGGGAACTATGGCTACACCTTC. Combining the CDR3 with reference TRBV3-1 and TRBJ1-2 gives the whole variable domain DTAVSQTPKYLVTQMGNDKSIKCEQNLGHDTMYWYKQDSKKFLKIMFSYNNKELIINETVPNRFSPKSPDKAHLNLHINSLELGDSAVYFCASSTGTGNYGYTFGSGTRLTVV.

This clonotype was counted once. The rearrangement uses TRBV29-1 and TRBJ2-1; 8 bases map to TRBD1. Germline V gene data show CDR1 as SQVTM and CDR2 as ANQGSEA. With 8 bases clipped from V and 7 bases from J, the junction kept 10 bases outside the gene matches. CDR3 length: 13 residues. CDR3 amino acids: CSLGQGGTNEQFF. DNA for the CDR3: TGCAGCCTTGGACAGGGAGGCACAAATGAGCAGTTCTTC.

This clonotype showed up many times. The V call is TRBV7-6, the J call TRBJ2-1; D might be TRBD2 (6 bases). CDR1 and CDR2 (germline): SGHVS, FNYEAQ. There are 14 residues in the CDR3. Trimming shortened V by 5 bases and J by 8 bases, and 16 bases separated the two germline ends. CDR3 in DNA: TGTGCCAGCAGCGTCGGACTAAAGGCCCATGAGCAGTTCTTC. Translating gives CASSVGLKAHEQFF.